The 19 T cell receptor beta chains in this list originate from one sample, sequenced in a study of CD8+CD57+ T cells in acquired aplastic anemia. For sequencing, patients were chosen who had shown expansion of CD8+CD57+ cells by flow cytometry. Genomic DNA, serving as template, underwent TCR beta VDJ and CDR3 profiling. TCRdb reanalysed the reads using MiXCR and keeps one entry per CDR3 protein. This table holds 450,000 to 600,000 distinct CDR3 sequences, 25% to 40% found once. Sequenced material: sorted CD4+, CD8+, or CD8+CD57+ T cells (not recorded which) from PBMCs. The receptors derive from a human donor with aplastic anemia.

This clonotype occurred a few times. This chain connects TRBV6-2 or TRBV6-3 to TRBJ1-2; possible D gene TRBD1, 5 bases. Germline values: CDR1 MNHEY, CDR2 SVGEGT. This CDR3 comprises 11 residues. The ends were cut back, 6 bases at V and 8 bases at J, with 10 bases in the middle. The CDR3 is CASSDSGGYTF. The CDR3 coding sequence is TGTGCCAGCAGCGACAGCGGCGGCTACACCTTC.

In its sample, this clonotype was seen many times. CDR3 coding DNA: TGTGCCAGCAGCTTCCAGGCCACCGGGGAGCTGTTTTTT. It codes for CASSFQATGELFF. The rearrangement uses TRBV7-3 and TRBJ2-2; D is unresolved. The CDR3 is 13 amino acids. V lost 3 bases, J lost 4 bases, and 6 bases lay in between. Germline V CDR1 and CDR2: SGHTA, FQGTGA. Looking up the rest from reference TRBV7-3 and TRBJ2-2 gives the full variable domain: GAGVSQTPSNKVTEKGKYVELRCDPISGHTALYWYRQSLGQGPEFLIYFQGTGAADDSGLPNDRFFAVRPEGSVSTLKIQRTERGDSAVYLCASSFQATGELFFGEGSRLTVL.

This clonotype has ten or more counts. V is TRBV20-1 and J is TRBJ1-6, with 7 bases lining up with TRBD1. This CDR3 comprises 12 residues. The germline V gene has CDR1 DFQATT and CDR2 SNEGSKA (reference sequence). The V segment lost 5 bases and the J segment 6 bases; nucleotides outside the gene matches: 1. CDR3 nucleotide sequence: TGCAGTGCTTGGGACAGTAATTCACCCCTCCACTTT. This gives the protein CSAWDSNSPLHF.

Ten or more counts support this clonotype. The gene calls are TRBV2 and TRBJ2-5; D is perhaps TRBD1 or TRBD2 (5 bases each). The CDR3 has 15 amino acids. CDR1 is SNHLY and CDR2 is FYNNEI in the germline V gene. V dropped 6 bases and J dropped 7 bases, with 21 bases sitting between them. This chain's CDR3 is CASRGVTGTRGTQYF. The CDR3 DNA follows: TGTGCCAGCAGGGGAGTCACCGGGACCAGAGGGACCCAGTACTTC.

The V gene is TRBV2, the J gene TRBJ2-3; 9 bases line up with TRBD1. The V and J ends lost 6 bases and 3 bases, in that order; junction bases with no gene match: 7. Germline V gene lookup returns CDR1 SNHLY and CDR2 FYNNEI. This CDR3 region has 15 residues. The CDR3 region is CASRWGQGRTDTQYF. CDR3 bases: TGTGCCAGCAGGTGGGGACAGGGTCGGACAGATACGCAGTATTTT.

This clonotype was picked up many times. The CDR3, as DNA: TGTGCCAGCGCTCACAGCGACACTGAAGCTTTCTTT. It yields the protein CASAHSDTEAFF. V gene TRBV7-9 combines with J gene TRBJ1-1; no clear D gene. The germline gives CDR1 SEHNR, CDR2 FQNEAQ (reference sequence). The V end lost 8 bases, the J end lost 3 bases, and 10 bases lay between the germline ends. CDR3 size: 12 residues.

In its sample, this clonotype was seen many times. The CDR3 DNA follows: TGTGCCAGCAGCGACATGGACTTCCTGGCGGCAGAGCAGTACTTC. Its translation: CASSDMDFLAAEQYF. The genes are TRBV7-9 and TRBJ2-7, with D tentatively TRBD2 (5 bases). Germline V CDR1 and CDR2: SEHNR, FQNEAQ (reference sequence). Trimming pared 5 bases from V and 7 bases from J, leaving 21 bases between. The CDR3 spans 15 residues.

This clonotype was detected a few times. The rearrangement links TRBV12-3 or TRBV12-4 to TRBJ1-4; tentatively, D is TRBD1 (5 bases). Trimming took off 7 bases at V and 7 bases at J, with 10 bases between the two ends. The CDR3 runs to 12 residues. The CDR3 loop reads CASTWGGEKLFF. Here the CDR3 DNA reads TGTGCCAGCACTTGGGGGGGTGAAAAACTGTTTTTT.

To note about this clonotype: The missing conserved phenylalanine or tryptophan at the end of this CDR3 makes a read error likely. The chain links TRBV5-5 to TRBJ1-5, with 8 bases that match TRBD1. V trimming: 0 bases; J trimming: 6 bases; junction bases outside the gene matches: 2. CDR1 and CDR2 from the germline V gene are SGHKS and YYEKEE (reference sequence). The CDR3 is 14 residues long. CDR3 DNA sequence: TGTGCCAGCAGCTTGGGGACAGGGCCTCAGCCCCAGCATTCT. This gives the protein CASSLGTGPQPQHS.

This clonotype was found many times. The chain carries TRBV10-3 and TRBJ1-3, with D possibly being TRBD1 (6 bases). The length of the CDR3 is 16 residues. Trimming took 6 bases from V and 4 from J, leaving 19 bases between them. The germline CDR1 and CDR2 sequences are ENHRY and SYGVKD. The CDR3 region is CAISDGNTGRGNTIYF. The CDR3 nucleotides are TGTGCCATCAGCGACGGAAACACAGGGAGAGGAAACACCATATATTTT.

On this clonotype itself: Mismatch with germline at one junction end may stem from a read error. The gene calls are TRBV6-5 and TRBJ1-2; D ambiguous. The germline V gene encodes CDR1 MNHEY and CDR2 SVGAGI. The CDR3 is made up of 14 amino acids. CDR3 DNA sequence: TGTGCCAGCAGTTACTTTCCCTTTAACTATGGCTACGCCTTC. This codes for CASSYFPFNYGYAF.

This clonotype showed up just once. Written as DNA, the CDR3 is TGTGCCAGCAGCCGGGTTTACAATGAGCAGTTCTTC. Translating it yields CASSRVYNEQFF. J is TRBJ2-1 and V is TRBV12-3 or TRBV12-4, with unresolved D. The CDR3 length is 12 residues. The V end was cut by 6 bases, the J end by 4 bases, with 7 bases between.

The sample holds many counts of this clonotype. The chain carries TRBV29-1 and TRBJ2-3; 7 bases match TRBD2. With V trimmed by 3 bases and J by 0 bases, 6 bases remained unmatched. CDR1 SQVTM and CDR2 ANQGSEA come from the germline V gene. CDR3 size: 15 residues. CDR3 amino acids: CSVEGGDTSTDTQYF. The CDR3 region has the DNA TGCAGCGTTGAGGGGGGGGATACTAGCACAGATACGCAGTATTTT.

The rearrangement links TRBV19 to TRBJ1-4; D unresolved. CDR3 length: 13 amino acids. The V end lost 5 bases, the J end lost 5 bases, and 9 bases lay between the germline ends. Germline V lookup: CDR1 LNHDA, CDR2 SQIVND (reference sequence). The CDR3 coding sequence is TGTGCCAGTAGTCGCAGCTCCAATGAAAAACTGTTTTTT. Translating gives CASSRSSNEKLFF.

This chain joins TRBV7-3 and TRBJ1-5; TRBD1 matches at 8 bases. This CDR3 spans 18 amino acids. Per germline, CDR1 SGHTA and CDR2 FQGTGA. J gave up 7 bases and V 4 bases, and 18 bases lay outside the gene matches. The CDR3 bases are TGTGCCAGCAGCTCCCACCGACAGGGGAGGAAGGAAAAACAGCCCCAGCATTTT. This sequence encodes CASSSHRQGRKEKQPQHF.

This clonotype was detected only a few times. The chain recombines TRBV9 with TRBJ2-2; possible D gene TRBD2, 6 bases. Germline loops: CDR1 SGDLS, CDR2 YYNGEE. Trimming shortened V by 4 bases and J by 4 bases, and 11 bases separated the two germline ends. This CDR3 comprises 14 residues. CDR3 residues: CASSQVAATGELFF. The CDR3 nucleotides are TGTGCCAGCAGCCAAGTAGCGGCCACCGGGGAGCTGTTTTTT.

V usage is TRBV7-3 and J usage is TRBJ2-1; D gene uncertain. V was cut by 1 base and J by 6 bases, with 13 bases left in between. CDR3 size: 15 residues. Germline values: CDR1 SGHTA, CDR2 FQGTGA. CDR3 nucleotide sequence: TGTGCCAGCAGCTTAAGCTTAGGGAACTCCAATGAGCAGTTCTTC. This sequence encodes CASSLSLGNSNEQFF.

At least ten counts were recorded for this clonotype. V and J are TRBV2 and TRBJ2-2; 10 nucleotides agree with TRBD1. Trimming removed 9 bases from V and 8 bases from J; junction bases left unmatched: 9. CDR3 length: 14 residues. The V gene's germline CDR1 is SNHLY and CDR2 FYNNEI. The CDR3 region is CARGRTGGRGELFF. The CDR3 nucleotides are TGTGCCAGAGGGAGGACAGGGGGTAGGGGGGAGCTGTTTTTT.

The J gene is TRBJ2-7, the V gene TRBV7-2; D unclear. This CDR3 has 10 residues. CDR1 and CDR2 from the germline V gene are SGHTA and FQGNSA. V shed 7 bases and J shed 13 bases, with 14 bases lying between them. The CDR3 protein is CASKRRKRYF. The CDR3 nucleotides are TGTGCCAGCAAAAGGAGAAAGCGATACTTC.